The T cell receptor (beta chain) described here comes from a study of control samples from healthy donors and cancer patients. There are a few counts of this clone. This CDR3 has 13 amino acids. Germline CDR1 reads WSHSY; CDR2 reads SAAADI. Trimming cost V 3 bases and J 8 bases, with 8 bases left between them. Sequencing was performed with immunoSEQ multiplex PCR; in TCRdb, only in-frame clones are kept and a portion is missing. The repertoire holds about 130,000 clones, around 94% seen once, with over 12% in the top ten. The sequenced material came from PBMCs. This clonotype originated in a man aged 55 to 70 with colorectal cancer. The rearrangement joins TRBV10-2 to TRBJ1-6; weak D call: TRBD1 (5 bases). This CDR3 reads CASSDDRYSPLHF. In DNA form, the CDR3 reads TGCGCCAGCAGTGACGACAGATATTCACCCCTCCACTTT.